This TCR beta chain was captured in a study of cytomegalovirus exposure and HLA in healthy donors. The CDR3 runs to 16 residues. With 1 base clipped from V and 4 bases from J, the junction kept 11 bases outside the gene matches. CDR1 and CDR2 from the germline V gene are SGHDT and YYEEEE. Some clones are missing from TCRdb's copy, which holds only in-frame ones; the method was immunoSEQ multiplex PCR. The sample consists of 95,000 to 120,000 clones, 70% to 85% of them appearing once. Findings of the study overall: Three CMV-associated chains proved CMV antigen-specific in vitro. Researchers counted some 150 TCR beta chains as cytomegalovirus-associated.

On this clone itself: What it binds is unknown.

This TCR was recovered from a woman aged 18-29 years in good health and CMV-seronegative. The sample taken for sequencing was PBMCs. J is TRBJ2-7 and V is TRBV5-6, with TRBD2 identical over 7 bases. CDR3 in DNA: TGTGCCAGCAGCTTGCTTGACGAGCGGGGATTGTACGAGCAGTACTTC. This encodes CASSLLDERGLYEQYF.